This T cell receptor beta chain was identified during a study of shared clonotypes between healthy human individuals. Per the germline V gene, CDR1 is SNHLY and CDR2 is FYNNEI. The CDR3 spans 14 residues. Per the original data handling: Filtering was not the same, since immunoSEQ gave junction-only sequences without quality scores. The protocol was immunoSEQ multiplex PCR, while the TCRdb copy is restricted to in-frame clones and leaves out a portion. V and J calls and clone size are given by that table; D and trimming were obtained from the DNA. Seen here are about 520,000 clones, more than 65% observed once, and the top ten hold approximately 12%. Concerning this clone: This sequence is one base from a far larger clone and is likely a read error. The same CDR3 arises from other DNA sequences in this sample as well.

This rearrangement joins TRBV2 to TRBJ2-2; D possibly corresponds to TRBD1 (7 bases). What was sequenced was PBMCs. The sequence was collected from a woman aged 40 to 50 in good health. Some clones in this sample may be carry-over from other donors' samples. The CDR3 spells CASRGDSAAGELFF. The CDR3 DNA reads TGTGCTAGCAGGGGGGACAGTGCCGCCGGGGAGCTGTTTTTT.